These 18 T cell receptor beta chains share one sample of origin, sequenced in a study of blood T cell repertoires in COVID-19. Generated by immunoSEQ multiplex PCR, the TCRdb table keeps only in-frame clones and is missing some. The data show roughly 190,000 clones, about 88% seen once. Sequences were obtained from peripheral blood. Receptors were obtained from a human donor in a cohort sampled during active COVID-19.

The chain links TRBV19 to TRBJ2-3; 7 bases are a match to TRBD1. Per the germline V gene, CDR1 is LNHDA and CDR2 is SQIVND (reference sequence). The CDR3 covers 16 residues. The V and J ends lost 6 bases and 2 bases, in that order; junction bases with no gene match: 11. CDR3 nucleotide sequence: TGTGCCAGTAGCTCCACCGGGACAGCCCTCACAGATACGCAGTATTTT. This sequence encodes CASSSTGTALTDTQYF.

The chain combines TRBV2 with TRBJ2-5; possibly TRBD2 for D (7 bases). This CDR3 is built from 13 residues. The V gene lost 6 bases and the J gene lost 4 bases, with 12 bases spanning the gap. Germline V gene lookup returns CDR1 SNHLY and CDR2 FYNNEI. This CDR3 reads CASSGGLSETQYF. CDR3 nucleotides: TGTGCCAGCAGCGGGGGGCTATCAGAGACCCAGTACTTC.

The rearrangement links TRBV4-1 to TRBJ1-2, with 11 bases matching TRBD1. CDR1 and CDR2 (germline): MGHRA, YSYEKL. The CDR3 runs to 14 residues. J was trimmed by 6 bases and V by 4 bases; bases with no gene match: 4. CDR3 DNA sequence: TGCGCCAGCAGCCGGACAGGGGGCGACAATGGCTACACCTTC. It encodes CASSRTGGDNGYTF.

Here the CDR3 reads CASSVGGTVIYEQYF. In DNA form, the CDR3 reads TGTGCCAGCAGCGTAGGAGGGACAGTTATCTACGAGCAGTACTTC. This rearrangement joins TRBV9 to TRBJ2-7; 7 nucleotides align to TRBD1. In germline, CDR1 is SGDLS, CDR2 YYNGEE. The CDR3 sequence is 15 residues long. Germline trimming cut 0 bases from V and 3 bases from J; bases unmatched to any gene: 6.

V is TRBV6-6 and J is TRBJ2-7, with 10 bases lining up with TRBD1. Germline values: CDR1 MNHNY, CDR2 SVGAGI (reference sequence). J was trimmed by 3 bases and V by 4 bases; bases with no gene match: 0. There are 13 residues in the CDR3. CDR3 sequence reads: CASSWDRGYEQYF. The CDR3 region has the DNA TGTGCCAGCAGTTGGGACAGGGGCTACGAGCAGTACTTC.

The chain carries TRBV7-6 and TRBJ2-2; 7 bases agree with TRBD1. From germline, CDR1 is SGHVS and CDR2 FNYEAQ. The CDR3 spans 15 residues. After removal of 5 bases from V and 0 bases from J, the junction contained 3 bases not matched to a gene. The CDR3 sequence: CASSRDRTNTGELFF. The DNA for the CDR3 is TGTGCCAGCAGCCGGGACAGAACGAACACCGGGGAGCTGTTTTTT.

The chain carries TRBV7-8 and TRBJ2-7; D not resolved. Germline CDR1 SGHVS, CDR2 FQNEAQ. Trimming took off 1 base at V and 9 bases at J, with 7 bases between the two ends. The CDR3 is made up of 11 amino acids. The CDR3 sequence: CASSLDEVQYF. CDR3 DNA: TGTGCCAGCAGCTTAGACGAGGTGCAGTACTTC.

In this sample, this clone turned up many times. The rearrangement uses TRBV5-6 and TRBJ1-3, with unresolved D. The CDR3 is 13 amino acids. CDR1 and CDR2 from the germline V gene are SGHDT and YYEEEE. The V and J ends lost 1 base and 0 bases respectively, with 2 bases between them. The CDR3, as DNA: TGTGCCAGCAGCTTGCACTCTGGAAACACCATATATTTT. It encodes CASSLHSGNTIYF.

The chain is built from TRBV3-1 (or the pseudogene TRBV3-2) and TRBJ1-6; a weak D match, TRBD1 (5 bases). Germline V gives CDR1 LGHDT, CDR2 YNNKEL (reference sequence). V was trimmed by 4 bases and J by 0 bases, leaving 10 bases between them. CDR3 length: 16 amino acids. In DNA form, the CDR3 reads TGTGCCAGCAGCCGCAGGGTGCCCTCCTATAATTCACCCCTCCACTTT. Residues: CASSRRVPSYNSPLHF.

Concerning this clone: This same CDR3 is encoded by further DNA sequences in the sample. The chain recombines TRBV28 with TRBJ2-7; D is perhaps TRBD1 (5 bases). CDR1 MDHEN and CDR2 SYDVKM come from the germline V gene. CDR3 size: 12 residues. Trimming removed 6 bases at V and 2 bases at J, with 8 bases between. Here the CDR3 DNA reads TGTGCCAGCAGGGGGCAGACCTACGAGCAGTACTTC. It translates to CASRGQTYEQYF.

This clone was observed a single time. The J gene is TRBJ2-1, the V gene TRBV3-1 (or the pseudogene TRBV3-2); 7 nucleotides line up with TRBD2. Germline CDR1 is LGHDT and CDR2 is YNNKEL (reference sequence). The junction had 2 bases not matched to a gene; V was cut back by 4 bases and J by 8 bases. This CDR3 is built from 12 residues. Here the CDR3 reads CASSLGLDEQFF. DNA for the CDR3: TGTGCCAGCAGCCTCGGACTAGATGAGCAGTTCTTC.

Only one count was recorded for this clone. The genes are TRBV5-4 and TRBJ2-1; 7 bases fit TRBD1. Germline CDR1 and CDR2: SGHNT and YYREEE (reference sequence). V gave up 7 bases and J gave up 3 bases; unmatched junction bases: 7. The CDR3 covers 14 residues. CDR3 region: CASAGQGDYNEQFF. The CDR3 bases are TGTGCCAGCGCCGGGCAGGGGGACTACAATGAGCAGTTCTTC.

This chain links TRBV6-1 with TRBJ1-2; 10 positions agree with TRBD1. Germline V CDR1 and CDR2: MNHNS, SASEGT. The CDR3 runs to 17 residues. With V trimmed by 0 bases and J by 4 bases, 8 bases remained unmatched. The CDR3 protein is CASSEALGQGVGYGYTF. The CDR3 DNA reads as TGTGCCAGCAGTGAAGCCCTCGGACAGGGGGTAGGCTATGGCTACACCTTC.

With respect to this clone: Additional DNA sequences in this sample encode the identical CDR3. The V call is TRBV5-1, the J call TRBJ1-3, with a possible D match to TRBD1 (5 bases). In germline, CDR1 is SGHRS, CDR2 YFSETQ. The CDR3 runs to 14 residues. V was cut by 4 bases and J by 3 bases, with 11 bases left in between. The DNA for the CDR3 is TGCGCCAGCAGCGATCAGGGAAGTGGAAACACCATATATTTT. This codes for CASSDQGSGNTIYF.

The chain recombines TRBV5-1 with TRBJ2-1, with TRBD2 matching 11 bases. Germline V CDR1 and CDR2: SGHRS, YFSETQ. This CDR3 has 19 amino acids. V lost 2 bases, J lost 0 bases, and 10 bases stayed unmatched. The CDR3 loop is CASSLLGTSGISSYNEQFF. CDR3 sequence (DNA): TGCGCCAGCAGCTTATTAGGGACTAGCGGAATTTCCTCCTACAATGAGCAGTTCTTC.

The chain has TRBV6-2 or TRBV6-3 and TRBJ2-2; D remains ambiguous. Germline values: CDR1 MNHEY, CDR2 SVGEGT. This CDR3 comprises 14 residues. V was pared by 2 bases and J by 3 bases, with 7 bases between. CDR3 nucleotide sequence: TGTGCCAGCAGTTACGCTAGATACACCGGGGAGCTGTTTTTT. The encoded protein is CASSYARYTGELFF.

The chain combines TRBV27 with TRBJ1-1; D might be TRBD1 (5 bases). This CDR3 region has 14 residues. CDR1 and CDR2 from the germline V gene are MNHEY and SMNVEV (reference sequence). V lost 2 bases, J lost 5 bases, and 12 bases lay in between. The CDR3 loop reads CASSLQGSATEAFF. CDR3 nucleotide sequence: TGTGCCAGCAGTTTACAGGGCTCAGCGACTGAAGCTTTCTTT.

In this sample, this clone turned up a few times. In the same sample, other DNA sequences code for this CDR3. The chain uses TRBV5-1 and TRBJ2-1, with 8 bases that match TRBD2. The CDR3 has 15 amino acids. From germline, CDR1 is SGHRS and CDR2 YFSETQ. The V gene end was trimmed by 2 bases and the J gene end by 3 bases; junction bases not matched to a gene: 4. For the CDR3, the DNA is TGCGCCAGCAGCTTAGCGGGAGATTTCTACAATGAGCAGTTCTTC. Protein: CASSLAGDFYNEQFF.